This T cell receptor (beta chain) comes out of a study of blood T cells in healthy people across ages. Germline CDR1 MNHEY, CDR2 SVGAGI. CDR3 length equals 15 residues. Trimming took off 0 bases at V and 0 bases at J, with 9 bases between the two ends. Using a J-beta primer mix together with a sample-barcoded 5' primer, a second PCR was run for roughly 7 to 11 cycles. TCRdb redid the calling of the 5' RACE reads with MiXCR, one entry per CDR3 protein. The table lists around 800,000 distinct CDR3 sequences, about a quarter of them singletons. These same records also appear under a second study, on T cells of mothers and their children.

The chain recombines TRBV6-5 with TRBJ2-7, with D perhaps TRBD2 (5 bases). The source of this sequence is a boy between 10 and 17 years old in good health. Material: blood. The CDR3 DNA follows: TGTGCCAGCAGTTACTCCGGACTGGACTCCTACGAGCAGTACTTC. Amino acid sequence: CASSYSGLDSYEQYF.